This TCR beta chain was retrieved from a study of blood T cells in healthy people across ages. For the study at large: The template switching approach captured approximately one barcoded beta molecule for every two T cells.

Germline loops: CDR1 SEHNR, CDR2 FQNEAQ (reference sequence). The length of the CDR3 is 14 residues. It was with a sample-barcoded 5' primer and a J-beta primer mix that a second PCR of roughly 7 to 12 cycles was run. Per-sample output comprised a minimum of 2.5 million paired-end reads containing CDR3. Each CDR3 protein gets one entry after TCRdb re-called the 5' RACE reads with MiXCR. The table records some 900,000 distinct CDR3 sequences, 25% to 35% of them present only once. Turning to this clonotype: Antigen unknown. One junction end does not reproduce the germline sequence, and a read error may be involved.

Overall study findings and caveats: Among T cells, TCR beta diversity per million cells dropped roughly linearly as age rose.

The receptor comes from a woman older than 75 in good health. Material for sequencing was blood. This chain joins TRBV7-9 and TRBJ1-1, with D perhaps matching TRBD1 (6 bases). This CDR3 is CTSSLRQGITEAFF. In nucleotides, the CDR3 is TGTACCAGCAGCTTACGGCAGGGGATTACTGAAGCTTTCTTT.